This T cell receptor beta chain was captured by sequencing in a study of PD-L1 blockade in urothelial cancer. Study information: When patients started atezolizumab in the mid-2010s, it was given at 1,200 mg intravenously every 3 weeks.

The protocol was immunoSEQ multiplex PCR, while the TCRdb copy is restricted to in-frame clones and leaves out a portion. The sample lists 95,000 or so clones, 80% to 90% seen once, with approximately 2% in the top ten. Time point defined: pretreatment peripheral blood. The sample here was PBMCs, taken around atezolizumab (anti-PD-L1) treatment. The receptor's source is a man in his sixties with urothelial cancer.

The CDR3 loop reads CASSYQGLHGYTF. The CDR3 coding sequence is TGTGCCAGCAGTTACCAGGGTCTTCATGGCTACACCTTC. This chain joins TRBV6-6 and TRBJ1-2; D possibly corresponds to TRBD1 (5 bases). V lost 2 bases to trimming and J lost 6 bases, with 10 bases between them. The CDR3 totals 13 residues. CDR1 is MNHNY, CDR2 SVGAGI, per germline (reference sequence).